This TCR beta chain was observed in a study of CXCR3-negative and CXCR3-positive naive CD8 T cells. Libraries of TRB cDNA were made by 5' RACE and carried UMIs. No DNA is given; TCRdb re-called the 5' RACE reads and lists each CDR3 protein once. The listing records about 38,000 distinct CDR3 sequences. CDR1 SGHDN and CDR2 FVKESK come from the germline V gene. There are 15 residues in the CDR3. The source is a human donor in good health. Some clones in this sample may be carry-over from other donors' samples. Sequenced input: memory CD8+ T cells from blood. The rearrangement joins TRBV14 to TRBJ2-7; TCRdb proposes TRBD2, but this gene call is untestable without DNA. CDR3 region: CASSPLPPGHGEQYF.